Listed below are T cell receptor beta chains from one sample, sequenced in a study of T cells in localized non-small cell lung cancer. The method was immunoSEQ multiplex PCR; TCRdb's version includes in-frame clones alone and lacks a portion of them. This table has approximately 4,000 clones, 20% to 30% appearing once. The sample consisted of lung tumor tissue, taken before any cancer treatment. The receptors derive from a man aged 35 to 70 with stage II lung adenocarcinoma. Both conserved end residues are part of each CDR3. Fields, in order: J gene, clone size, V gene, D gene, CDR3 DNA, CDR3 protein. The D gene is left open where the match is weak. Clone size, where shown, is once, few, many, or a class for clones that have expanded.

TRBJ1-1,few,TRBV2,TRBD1,TGTGCCAGCAGGGGGGACAGGGTGAACACTGAAGCTTTCTTT,CASRGDRVNTEAFF
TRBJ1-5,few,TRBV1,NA,TGCGCCAGCAGCCAAGGAGAAAGGCAGCCCCAGCATTTT,CASSQGERQPQHF
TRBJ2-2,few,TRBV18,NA,TGTGCCAGCTCACCTTATGAAGACATTATCCCCGGGGAGCTGTTTTTT,CASSPYEDIIPGELFF
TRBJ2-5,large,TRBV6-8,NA,TGTGCCAGCAGTTTATGGGCGGGACAGCAAGAGACCCAGTACTTC,CASSLWAGQQETQYF
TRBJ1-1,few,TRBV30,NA,TGTGCTTTTGGAGGGAGGGGCACTGAAGCTTTCTTT,CAFGGRGTEAFF
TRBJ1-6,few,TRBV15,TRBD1,TGTGCCACCAGCAGAGACAGGGGGGTCGGGTCACCCCTCCACTTT,CATSRDRGVGSPLHF
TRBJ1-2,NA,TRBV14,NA,TGTGCCAGCAGCCCTGGACACCCCAAGGGCTACACCTTC,CASSPGHPKGYTF
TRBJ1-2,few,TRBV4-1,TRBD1,TGCGCCAGCAGCCAAGGACAGGGTTATGGCTACACCTTC,CASSQGQGYGYTF
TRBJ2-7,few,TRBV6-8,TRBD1,TGTGCCAGCAGTTTTCCGGGACAGGGGGCCTACGAGCAGTACTTC,CASSFPGQGAYEQYF
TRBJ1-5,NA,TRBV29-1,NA,TGCAGCGTTGAATTAGGGCCAGGGAGCAATCAGCCCCAGCATTTT,CSVELGPGSNQPQHF
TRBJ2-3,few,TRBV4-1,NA,TGCGCCACCCAGGGACTGGACACAGATACGCAGTATTTT,CATQGLDTDTQYF
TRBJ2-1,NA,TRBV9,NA,TGTGCCAGCAGCGTAGGTGGACGTAACAATGAGCAGTTCTTC,CASSVGGRNNEQFF
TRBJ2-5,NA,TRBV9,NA,TGTGCCAGCAGTGACGTGATGGGGGGACGGGAGACCCAGTACTTC,CASSDVMGGRETQYF
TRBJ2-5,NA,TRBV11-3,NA,TGTGCCAGCAGCTTAGATGGGTCACGGGGGGCGACCCAGTACTTC,CASSLDGSRGATQYF
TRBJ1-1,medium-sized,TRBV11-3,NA,TGTGCCAGCAGTCCTCGAGGTCTATCGAACGCTGAAGCTTTCTTT,CASSPRGLSNAEAFF
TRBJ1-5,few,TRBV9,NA,TGTGCCAGCAGCGTAGGGCCCTCCCTCAGCGGCAATCAGCCCCAGCATTTT,CASSVGPSLSGNQPQHF
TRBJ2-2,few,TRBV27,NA,TGTGCCAGCAGTTTCAACCGCGACACCGGGGAGCTGTTTTTT,CASSFNRDTGELFF
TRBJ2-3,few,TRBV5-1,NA,TGCGCCAGCAGCTGGTCAGGGACTAGCACAGATACGCAGTATTTT,CASSWSGTSTDTQYF
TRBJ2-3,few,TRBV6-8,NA,TGTGCCAGCAGTTACGCCGAGGGGAGTGCGCAGTATTTT,CASSYAEGSAQYF
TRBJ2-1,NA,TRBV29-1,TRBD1,TGCAGCGGAGGGGACAGGGGGCTCGGCAATGAGCAGTTCTTC,CSGGDRGLGNEQFF
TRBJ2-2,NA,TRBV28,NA,TGTGCCAGCAGTTTATACGGGGCGGGGACCATAAACGGGGAGCTGTTTTTT,CASSLYGAGTINGELFF
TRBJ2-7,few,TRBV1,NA,TGCGCCAGCAGCCAAGAACTATACTACGAGCAGTACTTC,CASSQELYYEQYF
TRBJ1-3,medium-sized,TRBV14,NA,TGTGCCAGCAGCCTCCCGGGACACCTGGTGTTTAACACCATATATTTT,CASSLPGHLVFNTIYF
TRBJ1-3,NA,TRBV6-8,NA,TGTGCCATCAGGAGATATACCGGGACTAAAGGAGATGGAAACACCATATATTTT,CAIRRYTGTKGDGNTIYF
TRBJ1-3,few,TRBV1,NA,TGCGCTTCGACAGGGCTGGCTGGAAACACCATATATTTT,CASTGLAGNTIYF
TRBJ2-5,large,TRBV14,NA,TGTGCCAGCAGCCAAGCGTCGGGAGAGACCCAGTACTTC,CASSQASGETQYF
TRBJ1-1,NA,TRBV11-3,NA,TGTGCCAGCAGCTTATTCGGGCGGGGAATGAACACTGAAGCTTTCTTT,CASSLFGRGMNTEAFF
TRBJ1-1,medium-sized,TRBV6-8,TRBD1,TGTGCCAGCTCCACTCCGACAGGGGGAGTTACTGAAGCTTTCTTT,CASSTPTGGVTEAFF
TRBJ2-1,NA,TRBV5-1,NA,TGCGCCAGCAGCTTGGGTCCAGGGGACAACAATGAGCAGTTCTTC,CASSLGPGDNNEQFF
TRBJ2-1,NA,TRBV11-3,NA,TGTGCCAGCAGCTTGACCACTAATACGGGGAACAATGAGCAGTTCTTC,CASSLTTNTGNNEQFF
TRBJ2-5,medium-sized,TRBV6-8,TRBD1,TGTGCCAGCAGGTCCGGGACAGGGCTAGAGACCCAGTACTTC,CASRSGTGLETQYF
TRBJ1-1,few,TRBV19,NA,TGTGCCAGTGGATACAGGCGGACTGAAGCTTTCTTT,CASGYRRTEAFF
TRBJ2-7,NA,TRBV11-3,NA,TGTGCCAGCAGCTTACTGGGTTGGGGCGAGTACGAGCAGTACTTC,CASSLLGWGEYEQYF
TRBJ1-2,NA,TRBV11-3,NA,TGTGCCAGCAGCTTGGGGATAATAGTAAATGGCTACACCTTC,CASSLGIIVNGYTF
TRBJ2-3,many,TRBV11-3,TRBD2,TGTGCCAGCAGCCGATCTAGCGGGGGGGCCCAAGATACGCAGTATTTT,CASSRSSGGAQDTQYF
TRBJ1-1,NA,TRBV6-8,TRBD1,TGTGCCGCCAGGACAGGGGGCTTCGCTGAAGCTTTCTTT,CAARTGGFAEAFF
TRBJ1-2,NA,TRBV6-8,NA,TGTGCCAGCAGTGTGGGAAGGGATGGCTACACCTTC,CASSVGRDGYTF
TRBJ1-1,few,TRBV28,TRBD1,TGTGCCAGCAGCAACCTCGACAGGGGTGTATTTTGGGGCACTGAAGCTTTCTTT,CASSNLDRGVFWGTEAFF
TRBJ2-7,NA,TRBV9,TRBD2,TGTGCCAGCAGCGTAGACGGGGGGGCCACGGGCGAGCAGTACTTC,CASSVDGGATGEQYF
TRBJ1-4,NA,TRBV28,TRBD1,TGTGCCAGCCGACTTCCCGGACAGGGGAGTGAAAAACTGTTTTTT,CASRLPGQGSEKLFF
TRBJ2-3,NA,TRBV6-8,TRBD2,TGTGCCAGCAGTTACTCAACTAGCGGGGGGAACACAGATACGCAGTATTTT,CASSYSTSGGNTDTQYF
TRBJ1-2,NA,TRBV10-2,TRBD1,TGCGCCAGCAGTTCCTCGGGACAGTTAGGTGGCTACACCTTC,CASSSSGQLGGYTF